This entry concerns a single TCR beta chain. Its antigen is as yet unknown. The sample originates from a study of T cell responses to AZD1222 COVID-19 vaccine. General study points: AZD1222 recipients seropositive at baseline numbered only five to seven. With two AZD1222 doses given, Spike-specific TCR breadth and depth both rose. Repertoire samples came only from after the peak T cell response. Researchers report vaccine-associated CD4 TCRs spanning spike, with dominance at 160-218 and 743-854.

The germline V gene has CDR1 SNHLY and CDR2 FYNNEI. The ends lost 7 bases at V and 2 bases at J; junction bases unmatched: 4. The CDR3 covers 13 residues. Here immunoSEQ multiplex PCR was the method, and the copy in TCRdb shows in-frame clones only, minus some. The data hold 110,000 or so clones, with approximately 85% observed a single time. Here the sequenced sample was peripheral blood, taken on day 0 of AZD1222 vaccination. The gene calls are TRBV2 and TRBJ2-7, with 8 bases that match TRBD1. This TCR derives from an adult in good health. The CDR3 nucleotides are TGTGCCAGCAACACACAGGGGGCCTACGAGCAGTACTTC. The encoded protein is CASNTQGAYEQYF. The entire variable domain, with the rest obtained from reference TRBV2 and TRBJ2-7, is as follows: EPEVTQTPSHQVTQMGQEVILRCVPISNHLYFYWYRQILGQKVEFLVSFYNNEISEKSEIFDDQFSVERPDGSNFTLKIRSTKLEDSAMYFCASNTQGAYEQYFGPGTRLTVT.